These 18 T cell receptor beta chains came from one sample sequenced in a study of shared clonotypes between healthy human individuals. TCRdb's table, derived via immunoSEQ multiplex PCR, lists solely in-frame clones and lacks some. The sample includes 2,100,000 or so clones, approximately 96% of them seen just once. The sample consisted of naive CD4+ T cells sorted from blood. As for subset: CD45RA+ positively selected. These receptors all stem from a man aged 18-30 years in good health.

The genes are TRBV4-3 and TRBJ1-1, with D possibly matching TRBD1 (5 bases). The CDR3 totals 14 residues. Germline assignment: CDR1 LGHNA and CDR2 YSLEER. V lost 0 bases and J lost 11, with 16 bases in between. The CDR3 DNA reads TGCGCCAGCAGCCAAGATCCGAGGACACTCGTCGCTTTCTTT. Protein: CASSQDPRTLVAFF.

The chain joins TRBV19 to TRBJ2-1, with TRBD2 matching 7 bases. V lost 5 bases to trimming and J lost 4 bases; unmatched junction nucleotides: 5. Germline V gene lookup returns CDR1 LNHDA and CDR2 SQIVND (reference sequence). The CDR3 spans 14 residues. The CDR3 sequence: CASSRGSPYNEQFF. In DNA, the CDR3 is TGTGCCAGTAGTCGCGGGAGTCCTTACAATGAGCAGTTCTTC.

The V call is TRBV6-6, the J call TRBJ1-5; D remains ambiguous. The CDR3 is 12 amino acids. V shed 6 bases and J shed 7 bases, with 10 bases lying between them. Germline CDR1 and CDR2: MNHNY and SVGAGI (reference sequence). CDR3 nucleotides: TGTGCCAGCAGCCGGTCCAGCCAGCCCCAGCATTTT. This sequence encodes CASSRSSQPQHF.

The rearrangement uses TRBV6-1 and TRBJ1-2; possible D gene TRBD1, 5 bases. The CDR3 contains 15 residues. Germline-derived CDR1 and CDR2 are MNHNS and SASEGT. Deletions cut 6 bases from V and 0 bases from J, with 14 bases between. This CDR3 is CASRTLWGANYGYTF. CDR3 nucleotide sequence: TGTGCCAGCAGGACCCTTTGGGGGGCTAACTATGGCTACACCTTC.

This clone showed up just a few times. The chain combines TRBV7-2 with TRBJ2-7; D unclear. Germline CDR1 reads SGHTA; CDR2 reads FQGNSA. The CDR3 extends over 16 amino acids. Trimming cost V 5 bases and J 0 bases, with 17 bases left between them. CDR3 residues: CASSPSVLPSSYEQYF. Here the CDR3 DNA reads TGTGCCAGCAGCCCCTCTGTGCTCCCTAGCTCCTACGAGCAGTACTTC.

The chain has TRBV28 and TRBJ2-3, with D tentatively TRBD2 (5 bases). Between the trimmed V and J ends, which lost 3 bases and 2 bases, there was a span of 9 bases. From germline, CDR1 is MDHEN and CDR2 SYDVKM. The CDR3 length is 14 residues. CDR3 coding DNA: TGTGCCAGCAGTTTTTCGGGAATCACAGATACGCAGTATTTT. It encodes CASSFSGITDTQYF.

This clone was detected only once. V is TRBV1 and J is TRBJ2-2; the D call in the table, TRBD2, was not verified against the DNA. TRBV1 is a pseudogene locus. There are 18 residues in the CDR3. The CDR3 coding sequence is TGCACCAGCAGCCAAGATCGGGTGGATTTTAAGAACACCGGGGAGCTGTTTTTT. This codes for CTSSQDRVDFKNTGELFF.

The table lists this clone with a count of one. CDR3 sequence (DNA): TGCGCCAGCAGCCAAGATGTGAGGGCGGGAGCCAGGGAGCAGTTCTTC. It specifies CASSQDVRAGAREQFF. The chain recombines TRBV4-1 with TRBJ2-1, with TRBD2 matching over 7 bases. V lost 0 bases to trimming and J lost 10 bases; unmatched junction nucleotides: 12. The CDR3 covers 16 residues. Germline CDR1 is MGHRA and CDR2 is YSYEKL.

The V call is TRBV5-1, the J call TRBJ2-6; D could derive from TRBD1 or TRBD2 (5 bases each). The CDR3 is 15 amino acids. The V gene's germline CDR1 is SGHRS and CDR2 YFSETQ. Trimming cost V 3 bases and J 2 bases, with 9 bases left between them. For the CDR3, the DNA is TGCGCCAGCAGCTCTGGGGGAACTGGGGCCAACGTCCTGACTTTC. It specifies CASSSGGTGANVLTF.

Only one count was recorded for this clone. The CDR3 region is CASSSRTSGRTTDTQYF. The CDR3, as DNA: TGTGCCAGCAGCTCGAGGACTAGCGGGAGGACAACAGATACGCAGTATTTT. The J gene is TRBJ2-3, the V gene TRBV7-2, with TRBD2 identical over 14 bases. With V trimmed by 4 bases and J by 3 bases, 6 bases remained unmatched. Germline CDR1 reads SGHTA; CDR2 reads FQGNSA. The CDR3 sequence is 17 residues long.

The table lists this clone with a count of one. The chain couples TRBV28 to TRBJ1-4, with D possibly TRBD1 on 5 matching bases. The V end lost 8 bases, the J end lost 13 bases, and 17 bases lay between the germline ends. Per the germline V gene, CDR1 is MDHEN and CDR2 is SYDVKM. The CDR3 consists of 12 residues. CDR3 region: CASAQPGGTLFF. The CDR3 bases are TGTGCCAGCGCCCAACCGGGGGGGACACTGTTTTTT.

The chain has TRBV10-3 and TRBJ2-3; D not certain. Trimming stripped 2 bases from V and 0 bases from J, with 12 bases between. CDR3 length equals 16 residues. Germline CDR1 reads ENHRY; CDR2 reads SYGVKD. CDR3 protein: CAISERTNYSTDTQYF. The DNA for the CDR3 is TGTGCCATCAGTGAGAGGACCAACTATAGCACAGATACGCAGTATTTT.

This clone was found once. The rearrangement links TRBV2 to TRBJ1-5; D unresolved. In germline, CDR1 is SNHLY, CDR2 FYNNEI. V lost 6 bases and J 6 bases, leaving 9 bases between the germline ends. This CDR3 is built from 12 residues. The DNA for the CDR3 is TGTGCCAGCAGCAAAGCGGGTCAGCCCCAGCATTTT. Its protein is CASSKAGQPQHF.

The rearrangement joins TRBV6-5 to TRBJ2-7; 10 nucleotides line up with TRBD1. The ends lost 2 bases at V and 3 bases at J; junction bases unmatched: 4. Per germline, CDR1 MNHEY and CDR2 SVGAGI. The CDR3 loop spans 15 amino acids. CDR3 sequence: CASSYAWTGGYEQYF. CDR3 sequence (DNA): TGTGCCAGCAGTTACGCGTGGACAGGGGGCTACGAGCAGTACTTC.

The gene calls are TRBV29-1 and TRBJ2-7; D possibly uses TRBD1 or TRBD2 (5 bases each). This CDR3 contains 12 residues. Trimming removed 6 bases at V and 1 base at J, with 10 bases between. Germline assignment: CDR1 SQVTM and CDR2 ANQGSEA. CDR3 sequence (DNA): TGCAGCGTGAGGGACGGTTCCTACGAGCAGTACTTC. Translating gives CSVRDGSYEQYF.

The gene calls are TRBV19 and TRBJ1-2; D possibly corresponds to TRBD1 (6 bases). Germline CDR1 is LNHDA and CDR2 is SQIVND (reference sequence). The CDR3 extends over 14 amino acids. V shed 7 bases and J shed 1 base, with 13 bases lying between them. CDR3 DNA: TGTGCCAGTACCCCGGACAGTTATAACTATGGCTACACCTTC. As protein: CASTPDSYNYGYTF.

This chain uses TRBV9 with TRBJ2-6, with D possibly TRBD1 on 6 matching bases. Germline CDR1 is SGDLS and CDR2 is YYNGEE. V lost 0 bases to trimming and J lost 1 base, with 8 bases between them. This CDR3 has 16 amino acids. In DNA form, the CDR3 reads TGTGCCAGCAGCGTAGCTACAGGGTCTGGGGCCAACGTCCTGACTTTC. Its protein product is CASSVATGSGANVLTF.

Only one count was recorded for this clone. This chain uses TRBV4-3 with TRBJ2-1; 13 bases agree with TRBD2. Unmatched junction bases numbered 12, after V lost 0 bases and J lost 4 bases. CDR3 length: 20 amino acids. The germline V gene encodes CDR1 LGHNA and CDR2 YSLEER. CDR3 in amino acids: CASSQEITSGRASRYNEQFF. The CDR3 bases are TGCGCCAGCAGCCAAGAAATAACTAGCGGGAGGGCCAGTAGGTACAATGAGCAGTTCTTC.